These 29 T cell receptor beta chains were sequenced from one sample in a study of prognosis after radiotherapy for stage I lung cancer. Genomic DNA served as the source from which two-round multiplex PCR generated TCR beta CDR3 amplicons. The authors ran first-round PCR with primers specific to each TRBV and TRBJ gene. TCRdb analysed the multiplex PCR reads with MiXCR anew, one entry per CDR3 protein. The table lists around 23,000 distinct CDR3 sequences, approximately 45% of them singletons. The material was PBMCs, obtained before or after stereotactic body radiation therapy (not recorded which). Source of these receptors: a donor over 45 with non-small cell lung cancer.

A remark on this clonotype: This likely came from a read error, as a far larger clone is one base away. The CDR3: CASSPNHGGYGYTF. CDR3 nucleotides: TGTGCCAGCAGTCCGAACCATGGGGGCTATGGCTACACCTTC. V is TRBV6-4 and J is TRBJ1-2; the D gene is possibly TRBD1 (5 bases). V was cut by 5 bases and J by 4 bases, with 14 bases left in between. Germline-derived CDR1 and CDR2 are MRHNA and SNTAGT. This CDR3 is 14 amino acids long.

The table lists this clonotype with many counts. This chain uses TRBV4-2 with TRBJ2-3; D possibly uses TRBD1 or TRBD2 (5 bases each). The V end was cut by 4 bases, the J end by 0 bases, with 5 bases between. The germline V gene encodes CDR1 LGHNA and CDR2 YNFKEQ. The CDR3 covers 13 residues. In DNA, the CDR3 is TGTGCCAGCAGCCGGGACAGCACAGATACGCAGTATTTT. Translating gives CASSRDSTDTQYF.

This clonotype qualifies as medium-sized (0.01 to 0.1%). This sequence joins TRBV28 and TRBJ1-2; 10 nucleotides match TRBD1. Germline V CDR1 and CDR2: MDHEN, SYDVKM. V was clipped by 7 bases and J by 6 bases; unmatched bases: 14. The CDR3 covers 16 residues. The CDR3 bases are TGTGCCAGCAACTCCGGGACAGGGGAATTCAAGGATGGCTACACCTTC. Its translation is CASNSGTGEFKDGYTF.

V gene TRBV6-1 combines with J gene TRBJ1-1, with 10 bases aligning to TRBD1. The CDR3 runs to 13 residues. J gave up 7 bases and V 6 bases, and 5 bases lay outside the gene matches. Germline CDR1 MNHNS, CDR2 SASEGT. The CDR3 reads CASRDRGRDEAFF. The CDR3 coding sequence is TGTGCCAGCAGGGACAGGGGGAGGGATGAAGCTTTCTTT.

The rearrangement links TRBV28 to TRBJ1-5; maybe TRBD1 (6 bases). Germline V lookup: CDR1 MDHEN, CDR2 SYDVKM. The CDR3 length is 12 residues. The V and J ends lost 10 bases and 9 bases respectively, with 16 bases between them. The CDR3 loop is CATLVQGWPQHF. For the CDR3, the DNA is TGTGCCACCCTAGTCCAGGGGTGGCCCCAGCATTTT.

In its sample, this clonotype ranks as medium-sized. The rearrangement uses TRBV6-5 and TRBJ2-7, with 10 positions matching TRBD1. The V gene's germline CDR1 is MNHEY and CDR2 SVGAGI. The CDR3 totals 15 residues. V trimming: 4 bases; J trimming: 6 bases; junction bases outside the gene matches: 9. The CDR3 sequence is CASSSSGTGAPEQYF. Here the CDR3 DNA reads TGTGCCAGCAGTTCATCCGGGACAGGGGCTCCCGAGCAGTACTTC.

This clonotype was counted at least ten times. The V gene is TRBV5-1, the J gene TRBJ1-1, with TRBD1 as a possible D gene (5 bases). The CDR3 is made up of 12 amino acids. Germline V gene data show CDR1 as SGHRS and CDR2 as YFSETQ. V lost 2 bases to trimming and J lost 4 bases, with 6 bases between them. The CDR3 here is CASSFGGTEAFF. Here the CDR3 DNA reads TGCGCCAGCAGCTTTGGGGGCACTGAAGCTTTCTTT.

By sample share, this clonotype is medium-sized. The rearrangement links TRBV5-1 to TRBJ1-2, with 12 bases fitting TRBD1. This CDR3 is 18 amino acids long. Germline CDR1 is SGHRS and CDR2 is YFSETQ. The V gene end was trimmed by 2 bases and the J gene end by 4 bases; junction bases not matched to a gene: 12. CDR3 DNA sequence: TGCGCCAGCAGCTTTATGGGGACAGGGGGCCGGTTACTCTATGGCTACACCTTC. It translates to CASSFMGTGGRLLYGYTF.

The sample holds a few counts of this clonotype. This may arise from a read error, as a much more abundant clone is one base away. This chain connects TRBV5-5 to TRBJ1-5; D is uncertain. From germline, CDR1 is SGHKS and CDR2 YYEKEE (reference sequence). This CDR3 comprises 14 residues. CDR3 coding DNA: TGTGCCAGCGGCTTGTTACAGACGAATCAGCCCCAGCATTTT. Protein: CASGLLQTNQPQHF.

The genes are TRBV15 and TRBJ2-3; D may be TRBD2 (5 bases). CDR3 size: 12 residues. In germline, CDR1 is LNHNV, CDR2 YYDKDF (reference sequence). Trimming took off 8 bases at V and 7 bases at J, with 13 bases between the two ends. The CDR3 bases are TGTGCCACCGCAGAGGGTAGCAATACGCAGTATTTT. It translates to CATAEGSNTQYF.

This clonotype was seen many times. The gene calls are TRBV4-1 and TRBJ1-2, with D unresolved. Looked up from germline, CDR1 is MGHRA and CDR2 is YSYEKL. The CDR3 totals 15 residues. Between the trimmed V and J ends, which lost 1 base and 3 bases, there was a span of 12 bases. Written as DNA, the CDR3 is TGCGCCAGCAGCCAAGTAGTGGCAGGACACTATGGCTACACCTTC. Translation gives CASSQVVAGHYGYTF.

Worth noting for this clonotype: This likely reflects a read error, since a far larger clone is one base away. The rearrangement uses TRBV7-9 and TRBJ1-5; weak D call: TRBD1 (5 bases). CDR3 size: 14 residues. Between the trimmed V and J ends, which lost 5 bases and 7 bases, there was a span of 15 bases. Germline-derived CDR1 and CDR2 are SEHNR and FQNEAQ (reference sequence). The CDR3: CASSHDSSAQPQHF. CDR3 coding DNA: TGTGCCAGCAGCCACGACAGTTCGGCGCAGCCCCAGCATTTT.

The chain employs TRBV20-1 and TRBJ2-3, with 9 nucleotides matching TRBD2. The V and J ends lost 0 bases and 4 bases, in that order; junction bases with no gene match: 8. The CDR3 sequence is 16 residues long. CDR1 is DFQATT and CDR2 is SNEGSKA in the germline V gene (reference sequence). The CDR3 loop is CSAREVAGDFPDTQYF. The CDR3 coding sequence is TGCAGTGCTAGAGAAGTAGCGGGGGATTTCCCAGATACGCAGTATTTT.

With regard to this clonotype: A much bigger clone sits one base away, suggesting this may be a read error. V gene TRBV14 combines with J gene TRBJ2-4; no firm D call. V lost 7 bases to trimming and J lost 6 bases, with 10 bases between them. This CDR3 contains 12 residues. Per the germline V gene, CDR1 is SGHDN and CDR2 is FVKESK. As DNA, the CDR3 is TGTGCCAGCATCCGCACTCGAAACATTCAGTACTTC. Translated: CASIRTRNIQYF.

This clonotype was detected many times. The rearrangement joins TRBV3-1 to TRBJ1-1, with D unclear. Looked up from germline, CDR1 is LGHDT and CDR2 is YNNKEL (reference sequence). The CDR3 covers 13 residues. Trimming stripped 1 base from V and 5 bases from J, with 8 bases between. The CDR3 loop is CASSQVSGTEAFF. The CDR3 DNA sequence: TGTGCCAGCAGCCAAGTCTCGGGGACTGAAGCTTTCTTT. Full variable domain (outside the CDR3, taken from reference TRBV3-1 and TRBJ1-1): DTAVSQTPKYLVTQMGNDKSIKCEQNLGHDTMYWYKQDSKKFLKIMFSYNNKELIINETVPNRFSPKSPDKAHLNLHINSLELGDSAVYFCASSQVSGTEAFFGQGTRLTVV.

The rearrangement links TRBV30 to TRBJ2-1; 8 nucleotides agree with TRBD1. Germline CDR1 is GTSNPN and CDR2 is SVGIG (reference sequence). The V gene end was trimmed by 5 bases and the J gene end by 7 bases; junction bases not matched to a gene: 10. CDR3 length: 14 amino acids. The DNA for the CDR3 is TGTGCCTGGGGGGCGGGACAGGCCAAAAATGAGCAGTTCTTC. Its protein is CAWGAGQAKNEQFF.

The V gene is TRBV7-9, the J gene TRBJ1-1; D not resolved. Germline V gives CDR1 SEHNR, CDR2 FQNEAQ (reference sequence). V lost 3 bases and J 2 bases, leaving 7 bases between the germline ends. The CDR3 runs to 13 residues. The CDR3 reads CASSFRGNTEAFF. The CDR3, as DNA: TGTGCCAGCAGCTTTCGAGGCAACACTGAAGCTTTCTTT.

Comment on this clonotype: A read error may account for a junction end that differs from germline. The rearrangement uses TRBV3-1 and TRBJ2-3; no firm D call. This CDR3 has 14 amino acids. From germline, CDR1 is LGHDT and CDR2 YNNKEL (reference sequence). Here the CDR3 DNA reads TGTGCCAGCAGCCAAGTTGGTACAGCAGATACGCGGTATTTT. Amino acids: CASSQVGTADTRYF.

The V call is TRBV6-2 or TRBV6-3, the J call TRBJ1-5, with 9 bases fitting TRBD1. The CDR3 contains 15 residues. Per germline, CDR1 MNHEY and CDR2 SVGEGT. V shed 9 bases and J 2 bases; nucleotides not matched to a gene: 8. DNA for the CDR3: TGTGCCAGTATCCGACAGGGGGGGGGCAATCAGCCCCAGCATTTT. Its translation is CASIRQGGGNQPQHF.

In the case of this clonotype: The junction does not match germline at one end; this may be a read error. The chain links TRBV7-2 to TRBJ1-3; a possible D gene is TRBD1 (5 bases). CDR3 length: 16 residues. Germline CDR1 and CDR2: SGHTA and FQGNSA. CDR3 nucleotides: TGTTCCAGCAGCCCCTCCTGGGGCGCGGGCGGAAACACCATATATTTT. Protein sequence: CSSSPSWGAGGNTIYF. Filled out from reference TRBV7-2 and TRBJ1-3, the complete variable domain reads GAGVSQSPSNKVTEKGKDVELRCDPISGHTALYWYRQSLGQGLEFLIYFQGNSAPDKSGLPSDRFSAERTGGSVSTLTIQRTQQEDSAVYLCSSSPSWGAGGNTIYFGEGSWLTVV.

This clonotype rates as medium-sized. The chain has TRBV6-1 and TRBJ2-1; 14 bases line up with TRBD2. Trimming at V came to 7 bases and at J to 7 bases, leaving 6 bases not matched to a gene. This CDR3 contains 15 residues. Germline CDR1 MNHNS, CDR2 SASEGT. CDR3 coding DNA: TGTGCCAGCAATGGACTAGCGGGGGGAATAAATGAGCAGTTCTTC. It is translated as CASNGLAGGINEQFF.

This clonotype was seen many times. The chain has TRBV28 and TRBJ2-7; D is possibly TRBD2 (7 bases). V lost 5 bases and J lost 4, with 21 bases in between. Germline V gene data show CDR1 as MDHEN and CDR2 as SYDVKM. This CDR3 has 16 residues. In DNA form, the CDR3 reads TGTGCCAGCAGTACTGGGGGGGGGGCGGGAATTTACGAGCAGTACTTC. This codes for CASSTGGGAGIYEQYF.

This clonotype was seen repeatedly, ten times or more. This chain connects TRBV5-4 to TRBJ2-2; the match to TRBD2 covers 10 bases. From germline, CDR1 is SGHNT and CDR2 YYREEE (reference sequence). The CDR3 consists of 17 residues. The trim removed 3 bases at V and 5 bases at J, leaving 10 bases unmatched. CDR3 in amino acids: CASSSPASGSITGELFF. The DNA for the CDR3 is TGTGCCAGCAGCTCTCCGGCTAGCGGGAGTATAACCGGGGAGCTGTTTTTT.

Note on this clonotype: A far larger clone is just one base off, so this is likely a read error. This sequence joins TRBV6-8 and TRBJ2-1, with 8 bases identical to TRBD2. The CDR3 runs 14 residues. V shed 10 bases and J 9 bases; nucleotides not matched to a gene: 14. Germline V gene data show CDR1 as MNHGY and CDR2 as SAAAGT. The CDR3 DNA follows: TGTGCCATCATTCCGGGAATAGCGGGGCTTGAGCAGTTCTTC. It specifies CAIIPGIAGLEQFF.

This clonotype was seen ten or more times. V and J are TRBV2 and TRBJ1-1; 11 bases agree with TRBD1. The germline CDR1 and CDR2 sequences are SNHLY and FYNNEI. V gave up 5 bases and J gave up 8 bases; unmatched junction bases: 7. The CDR3 extends over 14 amino acids. CDR3 region: CASSKDRGPTEAFF. CDR3 nucleotides: TGTGCCAGCAGTAAGGACAGGGGGCCTACCGAAGCTTTCTTT.

This clonotype occurred a few times. The CDR3 loop is CASSSRSAAGRGYGYTF. CDR3 in DNA: TGTGCCAGCAGTTCCCGCAGTGCAGCAGGACGAGGCTATGGCTACACCTTC. The chain links TRBV6-2 or TRBV6-3 to TRBJ1-2, with D uncertain. The germline V gene has CDR1 MNHEY and CDR2 SVGEGT. Trimming pared 4 bases from V and 4 bases from J, leaving 22 bases between. This CDR3 spans 17 amino acids.

This clonotype was counted ten times or more. The rearrangement links TRBV7-9 to TRBJ1-2; a weak D match, TRBD1 (5 bases). V was shortened by 4 bases and J by 9 bases, with 18 bases between the two germline ends. The CDR3 contains 14 residues. Germline V gene lookup returns CDR1 SEHNR and CDR2 FQNEAQ (reference sequence). CDR3: CASSYTHSGLRYTF. CDR3 DNA sequence: TGTGCCAGCAGCTACACTCACTCAGGGCTGCGCTACACCTTC.

This clonotype was observed at least ten times. The J gene is TRBJ1-1, the V gene TRBV5-1, with D tentatively TRBD1 (5 bases). This CDR3 has 16 amino acids. V was pared by 4 bases and J by 5 bases, with 21 bases between. Germline CDR1 SGHRS, CDR2 YFSETQ. In DNA form, the CDR3 reads TGCGCCAGCAGCGCAGGACCGGGGGTAGGGAGGACTGAAGCTTTCTTT. This gives the protein CASSAGPGVGRTEAFF.

This clonotype has ten or more counts. The V and J genes are TRBV7-9 and TRBJ2-7; D perhaps matches TRBD2 (5 bases). The germline CDR1 and CDR2 sequences are SEHNR and FQNEAQ (reference sequence). Trimming shortened V by 5 bases and J by 3 bases, and 8 bases separated the two germline ends. The CDR3 is made up of 12 amino acids. DNA for the CDR3: TGTGCCAGCAGCGCCGACTACTACGAGCAGTACTTC. This sequence encodes CASSADYYEQYF.